The rows below give T cell receptor beta chains drawn from one sample of a study of blood T cell repertoires in COVID-19. This table comes from immunoSEQ multiplex PCR, and its TCRdb copy is limited to in-frame clones, with some not included. Here the sample spans 360,000 or so clones, more than 85% being singletons. Sequencing was performed on PBMCs or T cells enriched from blood (not recorded which). The receptors were sampled from a young woman who had recovered from COVID-19. CDR3s leave out the opening cysteine and the closing phenylalanine or tryptophan.

V gene	CDR3 length	J gene	CDR3 protein
TRBV21-1	17	TRBJ2-7	ASSRPTLEGTTRGYEQY
TRBV5-5	11	TRBJ1-5	ASSLGLNQPQH
TRBV27	12	TRBJ1-1	ASSSGQLNTEAF
TRBV4-1	15	TRBJ1-5	ASSRQRLRGLYQPQH
TRBV6-5	13	TRBJ1-4	ATRDRSATNEKLF
TRBV29-1	12	TRBJ1-1	SAVPTVTNTEAF
TRBV2	12	TRBJ1-5	ASTQGLSNQPQH
TRBV28	13	TRBJ1-6	ASSLRQAPWGPLH
TRBV19	17	TRBJ2-3	ASSIGLAGGSSYTDTQY
TRBV2	13	TRBJ2-7	ASSELRGGNYEQY
TRBV28	12	TRBJ1-2	ASSFASGGYGYT
TRBV4-1	13	TRBJ2-5	ASSQDSGLQETQY
TRBV7-8	14	TRBJ2-2	ASSEGGVGNTGELF
TRBV2	11	TRBJ1-5	ASNSGGNQPQH
TRBV21-1	12	TRBJ1-2	ASSTPGGDYGYT
TRBV3-1/TRBV3-2	14	TRBJ2-7	ASSQERATGGDEQY
TRBV5-4	12	TRBJ1-4	ASSQQGASEKLF
TRBV10-1	13	TRBJ1-4	ASSVPGQAFEKLF